A single sample gave rise to the 18 T cell receptor beta chains below, sequenced in a study of cytomegalovirus exposure and HLA in healthy donors. The PCR employed 60 Vbeta primers together with 13 Jbeta primers. Sequencing was performed with immunoSEQ multiplex PCR; in TCRdb, only in-frame clones are kept and a portion is missing. The sample shows approximately 200,000 clones, 75% to 85% of them seen only once. Sequencing was done on a sample of PBMCs. These receptors all stem from a woman in her fifties or sixties in good health and CMV-seronegative.

This chain uses TRBV6-1 with TRBJ2-7, with D perhaps matching TRBD1 (6 bases). V was cut by 4 bases and J by 6 bases, with 19 bases left in between. CDR1 is MNHNS and CDR2 is SASEGT in the germline V gene. The CDR3 is 15 amino acids. CDR3 protein: CASSGVVPGAREQYF. Here the CDR3 DNA reads TGTGCCAGCAGTGGCGTAGTTCCAGGGGCTCGCGAGCAGTACTTC.

In its sample, this clone was seen a few times. The genes are TRBV6-1 and TRBJ2-5, with 7 bases identical to TRBD2. CDR1 is MNHNS and CDR2 is SASEGT in the germline V gene. The CDR3 extends over 13 amino acids. V shed 6 bases and J 7 bases; nucleotides not matched to a gene: 8. CDR3 region: CASSAGVEGTQYF. The CDR3 DNA reads as TGTGCCAGCAGCGCGGGGGTCGAAGGGACCCAGTACTTC.

This chain joins TRBV4-1 and TRBJ1-5; 8 nucleotides match TRBD1. V shed 1 base, J shed 0 bases, and the junction held 11 bases outside the gene matches. Germline-derived CDR1 and CDR2 are MGHRA and YSYEKL. The CDR3 consists of 19 residues. The CDR3 nucleotides read TGCGCCAGCAGCCAAGGGAGGACAGGGCGCCAGCGTAGCAATCAGCCCCAGCATTTT. It codes for CASSQGRTGRQRSNQPQHF.

This sequence joins TRBV5-4 and TRBJ2-7, with TRBD1 matching 12 bases. The CDR3 runs to 15 residues. Germline CDR1 is SGHNT and CDR2 is YYREEE (reference sequence). The V segment lost 3 bases and the J segment 5 bases; nucleotides outside the gene matches: 6. The DNA for the CDR3 is TGTGCCAGCAGCTCACCGGGACAGGGGGCCCACGAGCAGTACTTC. Amino acids: CASSSPGQGAHEQYF.

The chain uses TRBV27 and TRBJ2-7; 7 positions match TRBD2. The CDR3 totals 14 residues. From germline, CDR1 is MNHEY and CDR2 SMNVEV (reference sequence). The junction had 9 bases not matched to a gene; V was cut back by 6 bases and J by 4 bases. The CDR3 is CASSSPGTTYEQYF. The CDR3 bases are TGTGCCAGCAGCTCCCCCGGGACTACATACGAGCAGTACTTC.

This clone was seen a handful of times. The chain combines TRBV29-1 with TRBJ2-3, with D tentatively TRBD1 (6 bases). V was clipped by 4 bases and J by 4 bases, with 12 bases between them. CDR1 and CDR2 from the germline V gene are SQVTM and ANQGSEA. CDR3 length: 13 amino acids. CDR3 sequence reads: CSVVKGEADTQYF. CDR3 coding DNA: TGCAGCGTTGTAAAGGGGGAAGCAGATACGCAGTATTTT.

The table lists this clone with a few counts. The chain combines TRBV30 with TRBJ2-7; 7 bases fit TRBD1. Germline lookup yields CDR1 GTSNPN and CDR2 SVGIG (reference sequence). This CDR3 has 12 amino acids. V was pared by 2 bases and J by 6 bases, with 4 bases of the junction left unmatched. CDR3 in DNA: TGTGCCTGGAGTCCTTCAGGGGGCGAGCAGTACTTC. It is translated as CAWSPSGGEQYF. The full variable domain, completed using reference TRBV30 and TRBJ2-7, is SQTIHQWPATLVQPVGSPLSLECTVEGTSNPNLYWYRQAAGRGLQLLFYSVGIGQISSEVPQNLSASRPQDRQFILSSKKLLLSDSGFYLCAWSPSGGEQYFGPGTRLTVT.

The rearrangement links TRBV5-6 to TRBJ2-7; 8 nucleotides agree with TRBD1. CDR3 length equals 13 residues. Germline trimming cut 2 bases from V and 7 bases from J; bases unmatched to any gene: 5. Germline lookup yields CDR1 SGHDT and CDR2 YYEEEE. The CDR3 nucleotides read TGTGCCAGCAGCTTTGACAGGGGAAGGGAGCAGTACTTC. It yields the protein CASSFDRGREQYF. Looking up the rest from reference TRBV5-6 and TRBJ2-7 gives the full variable domain: DAGVTQSPTHLIKTRGQQVTLRCSPKSGHDTVSWYQQALGQGPQFIFQYYEEEERQRGNFPDRFSGHQFPNYSSELNVNALLLGDSALYLCASSFDRGREQYFGPGTRLTVT.

This clone came up once. The chain links TRBV5-1 to TRBJ1-1, with a weak D call TRBD1 (6 bases). The V gene lost 4 bases and the J gene lost 5 bases, with 12 bases spanning the gap. The germline gives CDR1 SGHRS, CDR2 YFSETQ. This CDR3 contains 13 residues. DNA for the CDR3: TGCGCCAGCAGCCTACAGGGTTGGACTGAAGCTTTCTTT. Translation gives CASSLQGWTEAFF.

The genes are TRBV4-3 and TRBJ1-4; D unclear. The germline V and J ends were trimmed by 1 base and 2 bases, with 11 bases remaining between them. The CDR3 runs to 16 residues. Germline CDR1 reads LGHNA; CDR2 reads YSLEER. The CDR3 bases are TGCGCCAGCAGCCAAGGCATGAGGGAGACTAATGAAAAACTGTTTTTT. This gives the protein CASSQGMRETNEKLFF.

The CDR3, as DNA: TGTGCCAGCAGCGGGACAGAGCCCACCTACGAGCAGTACTTC. Translating it yields CASSGTEPTYEQYF. V and J are TRBV5-5 and TRBJ2-7; 7 nucleotides line up with TRBD1. Germline CDR1 and CDR2: SGHKS and YYEKEE (reference sequence). V trimming: 4 bases; J trimming: 2 bases; junction bases outside the gene matches: 6. The CDR3 extends over 14 amino acids.

This chain connects TRBV19 to TRBJ2-2, with no clear D. The germline gives CDR1 LNHDA, CDR2 SQIVND (reference sequence). The V end was cut by 1 base, the J end by 3 bases, with 9 bases between. The CDR3 is made up of 15 amino acids. For the CDR3, the DNA is TGTGCCAGTAGTATAGCGCTATGGTACACCGGGGAGCTGTTTTTT. Translated, it gives CASSIALWYTGELFF.

The chain's CDR3 is CASSTTSGLNYEQYF. The CDR3 coding sequence is TGTGCCAGCAGTACCACTAGCGGCCTTAACTACGAGCAGTACTTC. This sequence joins TRBV6-5 and TRBJ2-7; the match to TRBD2 covers 8 bases. After removal of 5 bases from V and 3 bases from J, the junction contained 9 bases not matched to a gene. CDR1 and CDR2 from the germline V gene are MNHEY and SVGAGI. This CDR3 is 15 amino acids long.

The chain has TRBV2 and TRBJ2-2, with TRBD2 as a possible D gene (5 bases). This CDR3 has 14 amino acids. Germline CDR1 SNHLY, CDR2 FYNNEI. Trimming removed 11 bases at V and 6 bases at J, with 19 bases between. The CDR3 protein is CAGHGLAGAGELFF. Here the CDR3 DNA reads TGTGCCGGGCATGGCCTAGCTGGTGCCGGGGAGCTGTTTTTT. The full variable domain, completed using reference TRBV2 and TRBJ2-2, is EPEVTQTPSHQVTQMGQEVILRCVPISNHLYFYWYRQILGQKVEFLVSFYNNEISEKSEIFDDQFSVERPDGSNFTLKIRSTKLEDSAMYFCAGHGLAGAGELFFGEGSRLTVL.

V usage is TRBV6-1 and J usage is TRBJ2-1; D perhaps matches TRBD2 (6 bases). The germline gives CDR1 MNHNS, CDR2 SASEGT. V was pared by 2 bases and J by 3 bases, with 14 bases between. CDR3 length: 16 residues. The CDR3 sequence: CASSEWRRRGYNEQFF. The DNA for the CDR3 is TGTGCCAGCAGTGAATGGAGGAGGCGGGGCTACAATGAGCAGTTCTTC.

Note on this clone: Other DNA sequences within the sample encode an identical CDR3. The chain has TRBV6-1 and TRBJ2-6; D not certain. The CDR3 totals 14 residues. The germline gives CDR1 MNHNS, CDR2 SASEGT. V was shortened by 4 bases and J by 1 base, with 5 bases between the two germline ends. CDR3 region: CASSAGSGANVLTF. The CDR3 nucleotides are TGTGCCAGCAGTGCAGGATCTGGGGCCAACGTCCTGACTTTC.

The rearrangement links TRBV28 to TRBJ1-5; 7 nucleotides match TRBD1. Germline loops: CDR1 MDHEN, CDR2 SYDVKM. Trimming cost V 2 bases and J 7 bases; bases outside gene matches: 5. The CDR3 spans 14 residues. The chain's CDR3 is CASSLDRVQQPQHF. In nucleotides, the CDR3 is TGTGCCAGCAGTTTAGACAGGGTTCAGCAGCCCCAGCATTTT.

The chain couples TRBV7-3 to TRBJ2-7; 8 nucleotides line up with TRBD1. V gave up 0 bases and J gave up 3 bases; unmatched junction bases: 1. The CDR3 is 14 residues long. CDR1 is SGHTA and CDR2 is FQGTGA in the germline V gene. The CDR3 sequence: CASSLTGQGYEQYF. CDR3 nucleotide sequence: TGTGCCAGCAGCTTAACAGGACAGGGCTACGAGCAGTACTTC. The full variable domain, with the rest looked up from reference TRBV7-3 and TRBJ2-7, is GAGVSQTPSNKVTEKGKYVELRCDPISGHTALYWYRQSLGQGPEFLIYFQGTGAADDSGLPNDRFFAVRPEGSVSTLKIQRTERGDSAVYLCASSLTGQGYEQYFGPGTRLTVT.